This TCR beta chain was sequenced in a study of blood T cell repertoires in COVID-19. Study-level background: Samples taken during acute and convalescent COVID-19 were collected in the United States, Italy and Spain. Sources were T cells, B-cell-depleted T cells, or PBMCs; the material itself was cDNA or gDNA.

Authors' processing steps: The authors estimated nucleated cell counts from reference gene primer amplification. Repertoires were generated with immunoSEQ multiplex PCR, while TCRdb's copy carries only in-frame clones and drops some. V, J and clone size were drawn from that table, and D and trimming were deduced from the DNA. Here the sample spans more than 200,000 clones, approximately 90% being singletons. Trimming took 5 bases from V and 2 from J; bases not matched to a gene: 14. Germline V gives CDR1 LNHDA, CDR2 SQIVND (reference sequence). The CDR3 sequence is 17 residues long. The sequenced material came from peripheral blood. The clonotype comes from a man between 65 and 80 years old with acute or convalescent COVID-19. The chain is built from TRBV19 and TRBJ2-7; 8 bases align to TRBD2. The CDR3 loop reads CASSPPSGLGFPYEQYF. The CDR3 nucleotides are TGTGCCAGTAGTCCCCCCTCGGGACTAGGTTTCCCCTACGAGCAGTACTTC.